This TCR beta chain was observed in a study of T cell repertoires in cytomegalovirus infection. Study outcomes and limitations: Carriage of CMV together with the relevant HLA was identifiable through cumulative public TCR beta family frequency.

From the reads, TCRdb called clonotypes with MiXCR, one entry per CDR3 protein. The sample includes roughly 640,000 distinct CDR3 sequences, roughly a quarter of them seen just once. Comments on this clonotype: Antigen specificity is unknown.

Germline V gene sequence: CDR1 DFQATT, CDR2 SNEGSKA (reference sequence). This CDR3 is built from 14 residues. V shed 6 bases, J shed 5 bases, and the junction held 8 bases outside the gene matches. Sequencing was done on a sample of CD8+ T cells from PBMCs. This receptor was identified in a human donor in good health (CMV status not recorded). Some clones in this sample may be carry-over from other donors' samples. V and J are TRBV20-1 and TRBJ2-5, with 11 positions matching TRBD2. The CDR3, as DNA: TGCAGTGCCCCTGGTATAGCGGGGGGGGAGACCCAGTACTTC. Translation: CSAPGIAGGETQYF.